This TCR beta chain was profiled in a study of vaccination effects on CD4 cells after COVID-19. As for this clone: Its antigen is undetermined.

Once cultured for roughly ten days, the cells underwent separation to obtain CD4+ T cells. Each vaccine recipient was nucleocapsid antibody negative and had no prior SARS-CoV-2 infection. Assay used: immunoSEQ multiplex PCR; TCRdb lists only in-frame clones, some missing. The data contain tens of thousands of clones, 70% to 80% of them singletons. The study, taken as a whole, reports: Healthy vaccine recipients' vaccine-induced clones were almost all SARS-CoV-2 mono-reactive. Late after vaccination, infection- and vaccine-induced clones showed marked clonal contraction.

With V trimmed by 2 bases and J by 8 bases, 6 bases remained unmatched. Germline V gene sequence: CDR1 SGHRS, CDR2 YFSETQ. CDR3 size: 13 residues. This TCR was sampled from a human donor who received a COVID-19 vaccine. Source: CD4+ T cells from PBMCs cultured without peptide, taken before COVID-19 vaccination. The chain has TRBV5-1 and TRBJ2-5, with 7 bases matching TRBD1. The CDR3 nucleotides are TGCGCCAGCAGCTTAGGGACAGCCACTACCCAGTACTTC. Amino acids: CASSLGTATTQYF. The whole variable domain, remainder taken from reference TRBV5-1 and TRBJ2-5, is KAGVTQTPRYLIKTRGQQVTLSCSPISGHRSVSWYQQTPGQGLQFLFEYFSETQRNKGNFPGRFSGRQFSNSRSEMNVSTLELGDSALYLCASSLGTATTQYFGPGTRLLVL.